The 15 T cell receptor beta chains listed next were all sequenced from one sample in a study of shared clonotypes between healthy human individuals. Cells designated naive CD8 were CD45RO-negative and were positively selected for CCR7, with terminally differentiated effector memory CD45RA+ cells excluded. The assay was immunoSEQ multiplex PCR, and TCRdb's table has in-frame clones only and misses some. Found here are around 1.9 million clones, roughly 91% of them singletons; the top ten hold under 2%. Specimen: naive CD8+ T cells from PBMCs. These TCRs come from a man aged 18-30 years in good health. Some clones in this sample may be carry-over from other donors' samples.

CDR3 nucleotides: TGCGCCAGCAGCCCTAGCGGGGGAGGCACAGATACGCAGTATTTT. The encoded protein is CASSPSGGGTDTQYF. The V call is TRBV4-3, the J call TRBJ2-3; 10 bases fit TRBD2. Germline V gene data show CDR1 as LGHNA and CDR2 as YSLEER. The CDR3 length is 15 residues. Losses at the gene ends were 4 bases for V and 1 base for J; bases not matched to a gene: 2.

CDR3 region: CASSPNREALNEQFF. CDR3 in DNA: TGTGCCAGCAGCCCCAATAGGGAGGCTTTAAATGAGCAGTTCTTC. This chain links TRBV7-9 with TRBJ2-1; D perhaps matches TRBD2 (6 bases). The germline V and J ends were trimmed by 5 bases and 7 bases, with 18 bases remaining between them. CDR1 is SEHNR and CDR2 is FQNEAQ in the germline V gene (reference sequence). The CDR3 is made up of 15 amino acids.

The rearrangement joins TRBV19 to TRBJ1-2; D gene ambiguous. The CDR3 is made up of 15 amino acids. CDR1 and CDR2 from the germline V gene are LNHDA and SQIVND (reference sequence). Trimming removed 1 base at V and 4 bases at J, with 13 bases between. The CDR3, as DNA: TGTGCCAGTAGTATAGTGTGGCGGGCCCCCTATGGCTACACCTTC. Translated, it gives CASSIVWRAPYGYTF.

V usage is TRBV28 and J usage is TRBJ2-3; D possibly corresponds to TRBD2 (6 bases). CDR1 is MDHEN, CDR2 SYDVKM, per germline. The length of the CDR3 is 15 residues. With 6 bases removed from V and 3 bases from J, the gap between germline ends came to 16 bases. The CDR3 DNA reads as TGTGCCAGCAGCCGTCCGGGTAGCGGTACAGATACGCAGTATTTT. Amino acids: CASSRPGSGTDTQYF. Full variable domain (remainder filled in from reference TRBV28 and TRBJ2-3): DVKVTQSSRYLVKRTGEKVFLECVQDMDHENMFWYRQDPGLGLRLIYFSYDVKMKEKGDIPEGYSVSREKKERFSLILESASTNQTSMYLCASSRPGSGTDTQYFGPGTRLTVL.

In regard to this clone: Additional DNA sequences in this sample encode the identical CDR3. The genes are TRBV11-2 and TRBJ2-3; 7 nucleotides match TRBD2. J was trimmed by 11 bases and V by 1 base; bases with no gene match: 3. This CDR3 region has 12 residues. CDR1 is SGHAT, CDR2 FQNNGV, per germline. This CDR3 reads CASSLGPSGQYF. DNA of the CDR3: TGTGCCAGCAGCTTAGGGCCTAGCGGGCAGTATTTT. Variable domain in full (rest from reference TRBV11-2 and TRBJ2-3): EAGVAQSPRYKIIEKRQSVAFWCNPISGHATLYWYQQILGQGPKLLIQFQNNGVVDDSQLPKDRFSAERLKGVDSTLKIQPAKLEDSAVYLCASSLGPSGQYFGPGTRLTVL.

This chain uses TRBV18 with TRBJ1-5; weak D call: TRBD1 (5 bases). The CDR3 extends over 16 amino acids. Trimming removed 0 bases at V and 7 bases at J, with 16 bases between. The germline V gene has CDR1 KGHSH and CDR2 LQKENI. The CDR3, as DNA: TGTGCCAGCTCACCACCTTCGCAGGGCTGGGGCCAGCCCCAGCATTTT. Its protein is CASSPPSQGWGQPQHF.

The chain employs TRBV12-2 and TRBJ2-6. TRBV12-2 corresponds to a pseudogene. CDR3 length: 18 amino acids. CDR3 nucleotide sequence: TGTGCAAGTCGCGTTAATATGACCACACAAAGTCGGGCCAACGTCCTGACTTTC. Its protein product is CASRVNMTTQSRANVLTF.

The chain recombines TRBV7-9 with TRBJ2-7; no reliable D call. V lost 5 bases and J 5 bases, leaving 10 bases between the germline ends. In germline, CDR1 is SEHNR, CDR2 FQNEAQ (reference sequence). This CDR3 comprises 12 residues. CDR3 region: CASSIGVDEQYF. CDR3 DNA sequence: TGTGCCAGCAGCATAGGCGTGGACGAGCAGTACTTC.

The V gene is TRBV11-2, the J gene TRBJ2-7; 15 nucleotides match TRBD2. This CDR3 region has 18 residues. Germline V CDR1 and CDR2: SGHAT, FQNNGV. V lost 5 bases and J lost 3; bases outside the gene matches: 11. CDR3 loop: CASSERTSGRAIGYEQYF. CDR3 DNA: TGTGCCAGCAGCGAAAGGACTAGCGGGAGGGCGATTGGCTACGAGCAGTACTTC. Full variable domain (missing parts from reference TRBV11-2 and TRBJ2-7): EAGVAQSPRYKIIEKRQSVAFWCNPISGHATLYWYQQILGQGPKLLIQFQNNGVVDDSQLPKDRFSAERLKGVDSTLKIQPAKLEDSAVYLCASSERTSGRAIGYEQYFGPGTRLTVT.

This clone has a single count. Other DNA sequences from this sample encode an identical CDR3 as well. The genes are TRBV10-3 and TRBJ1-5; the D gene is possibly TRBD1 (6 bases). Trimming took off 2 bases at V and 5 bases at J, with 10 bases between the two ends. Germline CDR1 ENHRY, CDR2 SYGVKD. The CDR3 runs 14 residues. CDR3 nucleotide sequence: TGTGCCATCAGTGAGGGGGCAGGGGATCAGCCCCAGCATTTT. This encodes CAISEGAGDQPQHF.

The V call is TRBV5-1, the J call TRBJ2-3; the D is unclear. Germline V gene data show CDR1 as SGHRS and CDR2 as YFSETQ. V was trimmed by 0 bases and J by 5 bases, leaving 13 bases between them. The length of the CDR3 is 15 residues. The CDR3, as DNA: TGCGCCAGCAGCTTGGAAGGGAATACGGGAGATACGCAGTATTTT. Its translation: CASSLEGNTGDTQYF.

V and J are TRBV9 and TRBJ1-4; possibly TRBD1 for D (5 bases). Trimming shortened V by 0 bases and J by 8 bases, and 17 bases separated the two germline ends. Germline V gives CDR1 SGDLS, CDR2 YYNGEE. The CDR3 spans 16 residues. CDR3 sequence reads: CASSVEEGELGEKLFF. The DNA for the CDR3 is TGTGCCAGCAGCGTAGAGGAAGGGGAGCTGGGAGAAAAACTGTTTTTT.

This clone was counted between two and nine times. This chain links TRBV14 with TRBJ2-2; D perhaps matches TRBD1 (6 bases). Trimming removed 4 bases at V and 4 bases at J, with 10 bases between. The CDR3 spans 14 residues. From germline, CDR1 is SGHDN and CDR2 FVKESK. CDR3 region: CASSPARGTGELFF. CDR3 nucleotide sequence: TGTGCCAGCAGCCCTGCCAGGGGCACCGGGGAGCTGTTTTTT.

The CDR3, as DNA: TGTGCCAGTAGCCAAACTGCGGGGGCCTACACAGATACGCAGTATTTT. This encodes CASSQTAGAYTDTQYF. The rearrangement links TRBV19 to TRBJ2-3; TRBD2 might be the D (7 bases). Germline V CDR1 and CDR2: LNHDA, SQIVND (reference sequence). V lost 6 bases, J lost 2 bases, and 18 bases lay in between. CDR3 length: 16 residues.

The chain couples TRBV7-8 to TRBJ1-2; 7 bases fit TRBD1. CDR3 length equals 14 residues. The ends lost 5 bases at V and 10 bases at J; junction bases unmatched: 13. CDR1 is SGHVS, CDR2 FQNEAQ, per germline. Here the CDR3 reads CASSPPGTVDVYTF. CDR3 sequence (DNA): TGTGCCAGCAGCCCACCCGGGACAGTTGACGTCTACACCTTC.